These 4 T cell receptor beta chains originate from one sample sequenced in a study of CD8+ T cells in alopecia areata. RNA was isolated and reverse transcribed to cDNA, the sequencing template. The protocol was immunoSEQ multiplex PCR, while the TCRdb copy is restricted to in-frame clones and leaves out a portion. The repertoire holds around 29,000 clones, with approximately 56% as singletons. The material sequenced was NKG2D-high CD8+ T cells sorted from blood. These receptors were obtained from a human donor with alopecia areata.

This clone was seen only a few times. The genes are TRBV28 and TRBJ1-1, with D possibly being TRBD1 (5 bases). This CDR3 region has 15 residues. Germline assignment: CDR1 MDHEN and CDR2 SYDVKM. V was shortened by 2 bases and J by 4 bases, with 14 bases between the two germline ends. Here the CDR3 DNA reads TGTGCCAGCAGTTTAATCGGGGCAATGGGCACTGAAGCTTTCTTT. Encoded protein: CASSLIGAMGTEAFF.

In this sample, this clone turned up once. This chain uses TRBV9 with TRBJ2-5, with TRBD1 matching 8 bases. This CDR3 is 15 amino acids long. CDR1 is SGDLS, CDR2 YYNGEE, per germline. Trimming at V came to 6 bases and at J to 14 bases, leaving 21 bases not matched to a gene. CDR3 loop: CASTTTGEKDQDHYF. CDR3 in DNA: TGTGCCAGCACCACGACAGGGGAAAAGGACCAAGACCATTACTTC.

The rearrangement uses TRBV19 and TRBJ1-1, with D tentatively TRBD1 (5 bases). This CDR3 has 12 residues. Trimming took 8 bases from V and 4 from J, leaving 11 bases between them. Per germline, CDR1 LNHDA and CDR2 SQIVND (reference sequence). The CDR3 reads CASRGSFTEAFF. For the CDR3, the DNA is TGTGCCAGTCGGGGCTCTTTCACTGAAGCTTTCTTT.

The chain recombines TRBV4-2 with TRBJ1-4; D is undetermined. CDR1 LGHNA and CDR2 YNFKEQ come from the germline V gene. CDR3 length: 16 residues. The germline V and J ends were trimmed by 1 base and 3 bases, with 12 bases remaining between them. As DNA, the CDR3 is TGTGCCAGCAGCCAAGTCGGCACAGCAGCTAATGAAAAACTGTTTTTT. It is translated as CASSQVGTAANEKLFF.